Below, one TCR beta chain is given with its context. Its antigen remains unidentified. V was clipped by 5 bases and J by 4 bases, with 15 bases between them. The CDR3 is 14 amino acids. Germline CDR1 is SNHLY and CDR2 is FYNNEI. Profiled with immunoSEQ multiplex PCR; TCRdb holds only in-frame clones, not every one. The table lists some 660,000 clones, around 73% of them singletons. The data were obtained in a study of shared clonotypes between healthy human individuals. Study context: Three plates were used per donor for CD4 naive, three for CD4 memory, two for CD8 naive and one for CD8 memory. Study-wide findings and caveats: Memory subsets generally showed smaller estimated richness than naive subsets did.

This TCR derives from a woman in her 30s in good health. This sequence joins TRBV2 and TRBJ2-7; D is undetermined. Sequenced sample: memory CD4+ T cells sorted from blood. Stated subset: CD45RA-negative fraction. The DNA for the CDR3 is TGTGCCAGCAGTCAGAGGCAGGAGAGGTACGAGCAGTACTTC. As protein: CASSQRQERYEQYF.